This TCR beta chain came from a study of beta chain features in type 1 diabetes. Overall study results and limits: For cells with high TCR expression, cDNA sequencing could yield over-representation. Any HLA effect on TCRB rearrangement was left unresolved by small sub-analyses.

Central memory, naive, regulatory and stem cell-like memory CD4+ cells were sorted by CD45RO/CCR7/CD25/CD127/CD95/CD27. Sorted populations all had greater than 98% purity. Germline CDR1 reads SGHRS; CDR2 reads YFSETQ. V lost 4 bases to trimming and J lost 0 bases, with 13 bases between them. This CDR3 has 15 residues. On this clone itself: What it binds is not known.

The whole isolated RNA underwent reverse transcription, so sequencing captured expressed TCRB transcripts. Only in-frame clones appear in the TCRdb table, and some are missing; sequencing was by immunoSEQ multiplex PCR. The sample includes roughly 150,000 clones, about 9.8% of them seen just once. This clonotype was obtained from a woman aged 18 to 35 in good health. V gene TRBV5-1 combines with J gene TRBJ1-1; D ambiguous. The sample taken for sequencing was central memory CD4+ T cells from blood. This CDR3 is CASSPAFGVNTEAFF. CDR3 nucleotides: TGCGCCAGCAGCCCAGCTTTCGGGGTGAACACTGAAGCTTTCTTT.